The rows below give T cell receptor beta chains drawn from one sample of a study of tumor and adjacent non-tumor tissue in lung cancer. TCRdb analysed the multiplex PCR reads with MiXCR anew, one entry per CDR3 protein. The sample carries roughly 140,000 distinct CDR3 sequences, around two thirds recorded once. Sequencing used lung tumor tissue. The receptor source for this set is a man in his sixties with small cell lung cancer. The CDR3 runs from the conserved cysteine through the conserved F or W. A D gene is named only where the DNA matches it firmly. Clone sizes are given selectively: once, few, many, or a class where the clone is expanded.

TRBD1,TRBV7-3,TRBJ2-3,-,CASSSRQGVGGTQYF,TGTGCCAGTAGCTCCCGACAGGGTGTAGGAGGTACGCAGTATTTT
-,TRBV11-2,TRBJ1-1,-,CPSSFAIRSTEAFF,TGTCCCAGCAGCTTCGCCATCCGGAGTACTGAAGCTTTCTTC
TRBD1,TRBV10-3,TRBJ1-1,-,CAISQPGQGFTEAFF,TGTGCCATCAGTCAACCGGGACAGGGGTTCACTGAAGCTTTCTTT
-,TRBV20-1,TRBJ2-3,-,CSARGTLITDTRYF,TGCAGTGCTAGAGGGACACTGATCACAGATACGCGGTATTTT
TRBD1,TRBV12-3/TRBV12-4,TRBJ2-5,many,CASSSTGGRETQYF,TGTGCCAGCAGTTCTACAGGGGGAAGAGAGACCCAGTACTTC
TRBD1,TRBV28,TRBJ2-5,-,CASSSLGAQGDF,TGTGCCAGCAGTTCCCTGGGGGCTCAGGGGGACTTC
TRBD2,TRBV12-3/TRBV12-4,TRBJ2-1,-,CASSQLSGTSGATF,TGTGCCAGCAGCCAACTCTCCGGGACTAGCGGGGCCACCTTC
-,TRBV20-1,TRBJ2-4,-,CSAGRRGDAKNIQYF,TGCAGTGCGGGAAGGAGAGGGGACGCCAAAAACATTCAGTACTTC
TRBD2,TRBV29-1,TRBJ2-7,-,CRAYSGSGYEQYF,TGCAGGGCCTATAGCGGGAGTGGGTACGAGCAGTACTTC
-,TRBV5-1,TRBJ1-1,-,CASSAGKGVRNTEAFF,TGCGCCAGCAGCGCAGGAAAGGGGGTACGGAACACTGAAGCTTTCTTT
TRBD1,TRBV20-1,TRBJ2-3,once,CSANRNRGRTQYF,TGCAGTGCTAACCGGAACAGGGGAAGGACACAGTATTTT
-,TRBV6-1,TRBJ2-2,-,CASPRTENTGELFF,TGTGCCAGCCCACGGACGGAGAACACCGGGGAGCTGTTTTTT
-,TRBV6-1,TRBJ1-1,few,CASSGTGMNTEAFF,TGTGCCAGCAGTGGAACAGGGATGAACACTGAAGCTTTCTTT
-,TRBV6-1,TRBJ1-4,-,CASSEFSTPTNEKLFF,TGTGCCAGCAGTGAATTTTCGACTCCAACAAATGAAAAACTGTTTTTT
-,TRBV20-1,TRBJ2-3,-,CSAARGGTTDTQYF,TGCAGTGCTGCCAGAGGTGGTACCACAGATACGCAGTATTTT
TRBD2,TRBV11-2,TRBJ2-1,-,CASSIRLAAHNEQFF,TGTGCCAGCAGCATAAGACTAGCGGCGCACAATGAGCAGTTTTTC
TRBD1,TRBV6-1,TRBJ2-7,-,CASRQTGGTYEQYF,TGTGCCAGCAGGCAGACAGGGGGAACCTACGAGCAGTACTTC
TRBD2,TRBV4-2,TRBJ2-3,few,CASSRALAGALGDTQYF,TGTGCCAGCAGCCGAGCGTTAGCGGGAGCTCTGGGAGATACGCAGTATTTT
TRBD1,TRBV29-1,TRBJ2-5,-,CSVVRGQGETQYF,TGCAGCGTTGTTAGGGGACAGGGTGAGACCCAGTACTTC
-,TRBV6-2/TRBV6-3,TRBJ1-2,once,CASTQFVGGTGYTF,TGTGCCAGCACCCAGTTCGTGGGCGGGACCGGCTACACCTTC
-,TRBV2,TRBJ1-4,-,CASTSGAELFF,TGTGCCAGCACCTCAGGGGCGGAACTGTTTTTT
TRBD1,TRBV11-3,TRBJ1-6,-,CASSQHRDRVSAQTNSPVHF,TGTGCCAGCAGCCAGCACCGGGACAGGGTCTCCGCTCAAACAAATTCACCCGTCCACTTT
-,TRBV6-5,TRBJ2-1,-,CASSYQCWEGTSGMEFF,-
TRBD1,TRBV6-5,TRBJ2-2,-,CASRQWDRATGELFF,TGTGCCAGCAGACAATGGGACAGGGCAACCGGGGAGCTGTTTTTT
-,TRBV3-1,TRBJ2-1,-,CASSQDRSRGGEQFF,TGTGCCAGCAGCCAAGACCGCTCGCGGGGAGGTGAGCAGTTCTTC
TRBD2,TRBV10-3,TRBJ2-1,once,CAFSDGTSGRIDEQFF,TGTGCCTTCAGTGATGGGACTAGCGGTAGGATCGATGAGCAGTTCTTC
-,TRBV20-1,TRBJ2-5,once,CNAFETQRVTEYF,TGCAATGCCTTTGAAACTCAAAGAGTGACCGAGTACTTC
TRBD2,TRBV6-5,TRBJ2-1,many,CASSPQLAGDNEQFF,TGTGCCAGCAGTCCCCAACTAGCGGGGGACAATGAGCAGTTCTTC
-,TRBV11-2,TRBJ1-1,many,CASSLYGTEAFF,TGTGCCAGCAGCTTATATGGCACTGAAGCTTTCTTT
-,TRBV28,TRBJ2-3,-,CASSQRRYTQYF,TGTGCCAGTAGCCAAAGGCGTTATACGCAGTATTTT
-,TRBV12-3/TRBV12-4,TRBJ2-6,-,CASSFGASRANVLTF,TGTGCCAGCAGTTTTGGTGCATCTAGGGCCAACGTCCTGACTTTC